One sample yielded the 3 T cell receptor beta chains listed below, sequenced in a study of OX40 agonist ivuxolimab in advanced cancers. The repertoire was sequenced with immunoSEQ multiplex PCR; TCRdb's copy has only in-frame clones and lacks some. The table includes about 78,000 clones, 92% detected once. This specimen was CD4+ or CD8+ T cells sorted from blood, taken in a trial of the OX40 agonist ivuxolimab. The receptors originated from an adult with an advanced solid tumor such as melanoma, head and neck, liver or kidney cancer.

The V and J genes are TRBV5-1 and TRBJ2-6; D unclear. CDR1 is SGHRS, CDR2 YFSETQ, per germline. The V end was cut by 4 bases, the J end by 2 bases, with 10 bases between. The CDR3 is 15 amino acids. In nucleotides, the CDR3 is TGCGCCAGCAGCCACGGCACAACTGGGGCCAACGTCCTGACTTTC. Translation: CASSHGTTGANVLTF.

The chain links TRBV2 to TRBJ1-5; perhaps TRBD1 as D (5 bases). Trimming stripped 3 bases from V and 5 bases from J, with 8 bases between. The germline gives CDR1 SNHLY, CDR2 FYNNEI. CDR3 length equals 13 residues. CDR3 sequence (DNA): TGTGCCAGCAGTGAGGGGGGGGATCAGCCCCAGCATTTT. Translating gives CASSEGGDQPQHF. Variable domain in full (rest from reference TRBV2 and TRBJ1-5): EPEVTQTPSHQVTQMGQEVILRCVPISNHLYFYWYRQILGQKVEFLVSFYNNEISEKSEIFDDQFSVERPDGSNFTLKIRSTKLEDSAMYFCASSEGGDQPQHFGDGTRLSIL.

This rearrangement joins TRBV2 to TRBJ1-2; 10 bases agree with TRBD1. Looked up from germline, CDR1 is SNHLY and CDR2 is FYNNEI. The CDR3 runs to 15 residues. V lost 5 bases and J lost 4; bases outside the gene matches: 7. This CDR3 is CASSKTGGATYGYTF. The DNA of the CDR3 is TGTGCCAGCAGTAAGACAGGGGGCGCGACCTATGGCTACACCTTC.